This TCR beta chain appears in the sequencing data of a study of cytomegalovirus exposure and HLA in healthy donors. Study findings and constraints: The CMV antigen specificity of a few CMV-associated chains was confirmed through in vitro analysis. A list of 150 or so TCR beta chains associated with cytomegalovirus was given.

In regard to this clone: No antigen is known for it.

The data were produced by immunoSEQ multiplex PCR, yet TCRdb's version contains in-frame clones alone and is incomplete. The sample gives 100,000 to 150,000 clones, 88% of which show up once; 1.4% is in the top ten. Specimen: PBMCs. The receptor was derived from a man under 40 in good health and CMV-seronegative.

The CDR3 DNA is TGTGCCAGCAGCTTAGATCGGGGTAGTGAGCAGTTCTTC. Translated, it gives CASSLDRGSEQFF. The chain combines TRBV11-2 with TRBJ2-1; D is possibly TRBD2 (5 bases). CDR1 SGHAT and CDR2 FQNNGV come from the germline V gene. The CDR3 runs to 13 residues. V lost 0 bases, J lost 9 bases, and 9 bases lay in between.